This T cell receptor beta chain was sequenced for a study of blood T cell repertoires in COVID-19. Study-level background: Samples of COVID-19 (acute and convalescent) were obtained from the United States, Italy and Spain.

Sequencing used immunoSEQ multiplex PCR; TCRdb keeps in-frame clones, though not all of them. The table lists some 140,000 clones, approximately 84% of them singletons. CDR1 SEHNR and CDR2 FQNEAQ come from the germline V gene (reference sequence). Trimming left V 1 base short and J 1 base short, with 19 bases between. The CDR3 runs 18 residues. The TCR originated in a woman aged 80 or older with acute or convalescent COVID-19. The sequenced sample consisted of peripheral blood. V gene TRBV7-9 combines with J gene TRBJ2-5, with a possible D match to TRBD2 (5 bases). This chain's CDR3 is CASSLGRREGRRQETQYF. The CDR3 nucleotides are TGTGCCAGCAGCTTAGGGAGGAGAGAGGGCAGGCGCCAAGAGACCCAGTACTTC.